What follows are 18 T cell receptor beta chains derived from one specimen sequenced in a study of identical twins. TCRdb re-called the 5' RACE reads through MiXCR, storing one row per CDR3 protein. The table includes a few hundred thousand distinct CDR3 sequences, around 15% detected once. These records were also assigned to another study, of yellow fever vaccine responses in identical twins.

Sequences were obtained from CD4+ T cells sorted from blood. The receptors here all came from a woman between 18 and 30 years old in good health.

The rearrangement links TRBV5-1 to TRBJ1-4, with unresolved D. This CDR3 has 14 amino acids. CDR1 is SGHRS, CDR2 YFSETQ, per germline. The V gene lost 5 bases and the J gene lost 5 bases, with 13 bases spanning the gap. The CDR3 DNA reads TGCGCCAGCAGTAGGAACAGCGAAAATGAAAAACTGTTTTTT. Translated: CASSRNSENEKLFF.

This clonotype was observed a few times. One end of the junction does not line up with germline, which may come from a read error. The V gene is TRBV2, the J gene TRBJ2-7, with D unresolved. This CDR3 contains 11 residues. The germline gives CDR1 SNHLY, CDR2 FYNNEI. The CDR3 protein is CASSEGLTRSF. Here the CDR3 DNA reads TGTGCCAGCAGTGAAGGTTTGACACGTTCCTTC. The complete variable domain, with remaining parts taken from reference TRBV2 and TRBJ2-7, reads EPEVTQTPSHQVTQMGQEVILRCVPISNHLYFYWYRQILGQKVEFLVSFYNNEISEKSEIFDDQFSVERPDGSNFTLKIRSTKLEDSAMYFCASSEGLTRSFGPGTRLTVT.

The genes are TRBV7-9 and TRBJ2-3, with D unclear. Looked up from germline, CDR1 is SEHNR and CDR2 is FQNEAQ (reference sequence). The CDR3 covers 13 residues. Trimming shortened V by 8 bases and J by 4 bases, and 13 bases separated the two germline ends. The chain's CDR3 is CASGVGNPDTQYF. In DNA, the CDR3 is TGTGCCAGCGGCGTGGGGAATCCAGATACGCAGTATTTT.

This chain uses TRBV7-6 with TRBJ2-5; TRBD1 might be the D (5 bases). Germline V lookup: CDR1 SGHVS, CDR2 FNYEAQ. The CDR3 runs 14 residues. The V and J ends lost 6 bases and 5 bases respectively, with 16 bases between them. The CDR3 reads CASSHPGFRETQYF. For the CDR3, the DNA is TGTGCCAGCAGTCATCCAGGGTTCCGGGAGACCCAGTACTTC. The full variable domain, in which reference TRBV7-6 and TRBJ2-5 provide the parts outside the CDR3, is GAGVSQSPRYKVTKRGQDVALRCDPISGHVSLYWYRQALGQGPEFLTYFNYEAQQDKSGLPNDRFSAERPEGSISTLTIQRTEQRDSAMYRCASSHPGFRETQYFGPGTRLLVL.

This clonotype was found many times. The V and J genes are TRBV7-9 and TRBJ2-2; D remains ambiguous. Per germline, CDR1 SEHNR and CDR2 FQNEAQ (reference sequence). V was shortened by 1 base and J by 3 bases, with 12 bases between the two germline ends. The CDR3 covers 16 residues. CDR3 in DNA: TGTGCCAGCAGCTTAGTAGGGTTTTGGGACACCGGGGAGCTGTTTTTT. This gives the protein CASSLVGFWDTGELFF.

The chain employs TRBV5-1 and TRBJ1-2; D gene ambiguous. Trimming shortened V by 5 bases and J by 3 bases, and 8 bases separated the two germline ends. Per germline, CDR1 SGHRS and CDR2 YFSETQ. The CDR3 totals 12 residues. CDR3 residues: CASRLTDYGYTF. CDR3 in DNA: TGCGCCAGCAGGCTTACTGACTATGGCTACACCTTC.

J is TRBJ1-2 and V is TRBV6-1; 7 bases align to TRBD1. The CDR3 sequence is 13 residues long. Germline V gene sequence: CDR1 MNHNS, CDR2 SASEGT. V gave up 7 bases and J gave up 3 bases; unmatched junction bases: 5. The CDR3, as DNA: TGTGCCAGCAACCAGGGGGGCGACTATGGCTACACCTTC. This translates into CASNQGGDYGYTF.

This clonotype was observed at least ten times. The chain employs TRBV12-3 or TRBV12-4 and TRBJ2-7; D unclear. V was clipped by 3 bases and J by 3 bases, with 9 bases between them. The CDR3 has 13 residues. Here the CDR3 reads CASSFGADYEQYF. CDR3 DNA sequence: TGTGCCAGCAGTTTCGGTGCAGACTACGAGCAGTACTTC.

This clonotype was picked up a small number of times. As DNA, the CDR3 is TGCGCCAGCAGCTTGTACCCGGACAGACAAGAGACCCAGTACTTC. Protein sequence: CASSLYPDRQETQYF. The V gene is TRBV5-1, the J gene TRBJ2-5; possibly TRBD1 for D (6 bases). CDR3 length: 15 amino acids. The V end was cut by 1 base, the J end by 2 bases, with 12 bases between. The germline CDR1 and CDR2 sequences are SGHRS and YFSETQ.

The chain has TRBV5-1 and TRBJ2-7; the D gene is possibly TRBD2 (7 bases). V lost 3 bases and J lost 2, with 12 bases in between. This CDR3 has 14 residues. The germline V gene encodes CDR1 SGHRS and CDR2 YFSETQ. Here the CDR3 reads CASSWAGATYEQYF. The CDR3 bases are TGCGCCAGCAGCTGGGCGGGGGCGACCTACGAGCAGTACTTC.

This clonotype was detected a few times. The chain is built from TRBV4-2 and TRBJ2-5, with 8 bases that match TRBD2. Germline trimming cut 0 bases from V and 5 bases from J; bases unmatched to any gene: 8. This CDR3 has 16 residues. Germline CDR1 LGHNA, CDR2 YNFKEQ. The CDR3 sequence is CASSQDFTASGETQYF. The CDR3, as DNA: TGTGCCAGCAGCCAAGATTTTACGGCTAGCGGGGAGACCCAGTACTTC.

This sequence joins TRBV28 and TRBJ2-7, with a weak D call TRBD2 (6 bases). There are 15 residues in the CDR3. V was trimmed by 4 bases and J by 0 bases, leaving 13 bases between them. The germline gives CDR1 MDHEN, CDR2 SYDVKM. CDR3 protein: CASSSRDWSSYEQYF. The CDR3 nucleotides read TGTGCCAGCAGTTCCAGGGACTGGAGCTCCTACGAGCAGTACTTC.

This clonotype was seen many times. J is TRBJ2-5 and V is TRBV28; 8 bases fit TRBD2. Germline V CDR1 and CDR2: MDHEN, SYDVKM. The CDR3 extends over 14 amino acids. With V trimmed by 4 bases and J by 5 bases, 6 bases remained unmatched. In DNA form, the CDR3 reads TGTGCCAGCAGTTCTAGCGGGCGTCGGGAGACCCAGTACTTC. It specifies CASSSSGRRETQYF.

The chain links TRBV29-1 to TRBJ2-1; 15 positions agree with TRBD2. CDR1 is SQVTM, CDR2 ANQGSEA, per germline. This CDR3 has 22 residues. The J segment lost 5 bases and the V segment lost 2 bases, leaving 22 bases of the junction unmatched. The CDR3 DNA reads TGCAGCGTTGAACCTGAAAGGGTTCCGGGACTAGCGGGAGGAGGGGGCCACAATGAGCAGTTCTTC. This codes for CSVEPERVPGLAGGGGHNEQFF.

This clonotype was picked up a small number of times. This chain connects TRBV12-3 or TRBV12-4 to TRBJ2-3; 9 bases line up with TRBD2. The CDR3 is 15 amino acids. Trimming at V came to 3 bases and at J to 4 bases, leaving 5 bases not matched to a gene. CDR3 DNA: TGTGCCAGCAGTTTTAGCGGGGGAGGGGCAGATACGCAGTATTTT. Amino acids: CASSFSGGGADTQYF.

Here the CDR3 reads CASSFGGQVGELFF. CDR3 DNA: TGTGCCAGCAGTTTTGGGGGGCAAGTCGGGGAGCTGTTTTTT. The J gene is TRBJ2-2, the V gene TRBV28, with D perhaps TRBD1 or TRBD2 (6 bases each). Trimming stripped 3 bases from V and 7 bases from J, with 12 bases between. CDR1 MDHEN and CDR2 SYDVKM come from the germline V gene. The CDR3 has 14 residues.

The J gene is TRBJ1-1, the V gene TRBV6-1; D unclear. V lost 6 bases and J 1 base, leaving 9 bases between the germline ends. Per the germline V gene, CDR1 is MNHNS and CDR2 is SASEGT. CDR3 length: 13 amino acids. CDR3 DNA sequence: TGTGCCAGCAGAGCCGCGGGGAACACTGAAGCTTTCTTT. Encoded protein: CASRAAGNTEAFF.

The rearrangement links TRBV20-1 to TRBJ2-3; D uncertain. The CDR3 is 12 amino acids. Germline values: CDR1 DFQATT, CDR2 SNEGSKA (reference sequence). The CDR3 sequence is CSTGQSTDTQYF. The CDR3 bases are TGCTCGACCGGTCAGAGTACAGATACGCAGTATTTT.